This TCR beta chain stems from a study of blood T cell repertoires in COVID-19 (dated by TCRdb to 2019 to 2021). In terms of the full investigation: The collaborator samples originated in the United States, Italy and Spain and spanned the acute and convalescent phases of COVID-19. The material from the prospective study consisted of cDNA or gDNA derived from T cells, B-cell-depleted T cells, or PBMCs. Subjects who had been exposed to COVID-19, were actively infected with it, or had recovered from it provided the deeply sampled blood TCRbeta repertoires that made up the dataset. A freely available public database, intended as a resource for researchers studying the immune response to SARS-CoV-2, is where the repertoires were released. Samples came from the ongoing ImmuneRACE study (first 160 participants) plus 1,254 subjects from 6 global collaborators. The sample metadata nearly always contained a de-identified subject ID, COVID-19 status, age in years and sex. HLA class I and class II types, where available, came from metadata supplied by the sample provider rather than from assay-based typing. Beyond this particular receptor, the publication reports: The quantity of clinical and demographic metadata differed by source and by participant and was supplied without curation.

Comment on this clone: This clone's antigen is unknown. Base-call qualities are not available, and no considerably larger clone is one nucleotide away.

CDR1 is given as MRHNA and CDR2 as SNTAGT, both from the germline V gene. Relative to germline, V is missing 6 bases and J is missing 5 bases, with 6 bases of the junction outside any gene match. Reading from cysteine to phenylalanine, the CDR3 counts 15 amino acids. The DNA shown is the 45-base CDR3, in frame from base 1. TCRbeta CDR3 regions were amplified from genomic DNA using the immunoSEQ Assay, a bias-controlled multiplex PCR. The study's processing was this. The number of nucleated cells in each sample was estimated from the amplification of reference gene primers within the assay. Sequence reads were collapsed and filtered to measure the absolute abundance of every unique TCRbeta CDR3 rearrangement. Productive Simpson clonality was computed per sample as the square root of Simpson's diversity index over productive rearrangements. Sourced from immuneACCESS, this table was stored by TCRdb with only in-frame sequences that have V and J called. A share of the clones is absent; for the studies checked, an unresolved V gene accounts for under half, and the remainder has no known explanation. Clone size and the V and J calls come from that table; the DNA yielded D and trimming. The sample data list about 7,200 clones, and 89% of these were observed just once. The ten top clones hold more than 8% of the sample.

Collaborating institutions collected whole blood in K2EDTA tubes following their own protocols. For TCRbeta analysis, collaborators shipped samples in one of three forms: frozen whole blood, isolated PBMCs, or DNA extracted from either of those sample types. The source of this sequence is a human donor in a cohort sampled during active COVID-19. The donor label of this sample is uncertain. The sequence links TRBV6-4 to TRBJ2-2, with 10 bases matching TRBD1. Material: peripheral blood. The CDR3: CASSPGTGATGELFF. The nucleotide sequence is given as TGTGCCAGCAGCCCCGGGACAGGGGCAACCGGGGAGCTGTTTTTT.